These 9 T cell receptor beta chains share one sample of origin, sequenced in a study of cytomegalovirus exposure and HLA in healthy donors. The PCR employed 60 Vbeta primers together with 13 Jbeta primers. Assay: immunoSEQ multiplex PCR; the TCRdb copy retains only in-frame clones and omits some. The table includes 150,000 to 200,000 clones, 81% detected once. Material: PBMCs. The receptors here all came from a man between 18 and 35 years old in good health and CMV-seronegative.

V is TRBV4-1 and J is TRBJ2-3; perhaps TRBD2 as D (6 bases). The CDR3 totals 18 residues. Germline V CDR1 and CDR2: MGHRA, YSYEKL. V lost 0 bases, J lost 1 base, and 17 bases lay in between. The DNA of the CDR3 is TGCGCCAGCAGCCAAGATCTCCTGGGGGGTCGGGGCACAGATACGCAGTATTTT. This codes for CASSQDLLGGRGTDTQYF.

V is TRBV5-1 and J is TRBJ1-5; 9 positions agree with TRBD1. The CDR3 sequence is 16 residues long. V lost 0 bases and J lost 3; bases outside the gene matches: 4. CDR1 is SGHRS and CDR2 is YFSETQ in the germline V gene. CDR3 sequence (DNA): TGCGCCAGCAGCTTGGATGGGACAGGGTACAATCAGCCCCAGCATTTT. Translated, it gives CASSLDGTGYNQPQHF.

The chain joins TRBV7-9 to TRBJ2-2; 8 nucleotides agree with TRBD1. CDR1 and CDR2 (germline): SEHNR, FQNEAQ (reference sequence). This CDR3 is 16 amino acids long. V lost 0 bases, J lost 5 bases, and 5 bases stayed unmatched. The CDR3 protein is CASSLALNRGTGELFF. The CDR3 DNA follows: TGTGCCAGCAGCTTAGCATTGAACAGGGGGACCGGGGAGCTGTTTTTT.

The rearrangement uses TRBV6-5 and TRBJ1-2; the D gene is possibly TRBD1 (5 bases). CDR1 and CDR2 from the germline V gene are MNHEY and SVGAGI. Deletions cut 2 bases from V and 5 bases from J, with 9 bases between. The CDR3 has 13 amino acids. CDR3 in amino acids: CASSYRGWYGYTF. The CDR3 DNA follows: TGTGCCAGCAGTTACAGGGGATGGTATGGCTACACCTTC.

V and J are TRBV11-2 and TRBJ2-7, with 7 bases fitting TRBD1. V was pared by 3 bases and J by 4 bases, with 6 bases of the junction left unmatched. Looked up from germline, CDR1 is SGHAT and CDR2 is FQNNGV. CDR3 length: 14 residues. The CDR3 protein is CASSFRQGAYEQYF. In DNA form, the CDR3 reads TGTGCCAGCAGCTTCAGACAGGGTGCATACGAGCAGTACTTC.

The gene calls are TRBV18 and TRBJ1-5; 8 nucleotides align to TRBD1. Germline V gene sequence: CDR1 KGHSH, CDR2 LQKENI. Trimming cost V 1 base and J 4 bases; bases outside gene matches: 3. CDR3 length: 15 amino acids. CDR3: CASSPLQGANQPQHF. The CDR3, as DNA: TGTGCCAGCTCACCACTTCAGGGGGCGAATCAGCCCCAGCATTTT.

The gene calls are TRBV5-8 and TRBJ1-2, with TRBD1 identical over 7 bases. V gave up 0 bases and J gave up 7 bases; unmatched junction bases: 3. This CDR3 comprises 13 residues. The germline V gene encodes CDR1 SGHTS and CDR2 YDEGEE. The CDR3: CASSLGQGTGYTF. The CDR3 bases are TGTGCCAGCAGCTTGGGACAGGGAACTGGCTACACCTTC.

The gene calls are TRBV7-8 and TRBJ2-2, with a possible D match to TRBD1 (5 bases). Germline V gene data show CDR1 as SGHVS and CDR2 as FQNEAQ. This CDR3 has 15 residues. Deletions cut 1 base from V and 3 bases from J, with 9 bases between. CDR3 sequence: CASSLGNRHTGELFF. The CDR3, as DNA: TGTGCCAGCAGCTTAGGTAACAGGCACACCGGGGAGCTGTTTTTT.

The chain joins TRBV7-9 to TRBJ1-2; no clear D. This CDR3 is 14 amino acids long. With 5 bases removed from V and 4 bases from J, the gap between germline ends came to 14 bases. Germline V gene lookup returns CDR1 SEHNR and CDR2 FQNEAQ (reference sequence). The CDR3 reads CASSIGEASYGYTF. CDR3 DNA sequence: TGTGCCAGCAGCATCGGGGAGGCCTCCTATGGCTACACCTTC.